The 20 T cell receptor beta chains in this list originate from one sample, sequenced in a study of blood T cell repertoires in COVID-19. The table came from immunoSEQ multiplex PCR; TCRdb's copy has only in-frame clones and leaves some out. The sample contains more than 300,000 clones, approximately 84% of which appear only once. The sample taken for sequencing was PBMCs or T cells enriched from blood (not recorded which). These receptors all come from a man under 40 who had recovered from COVID-19.

This clone occurred many times. This chain uses TRBV2 with TRBJ2-1, with D maybe TRBD1 (6 bases). Trimming left V 2 bases short and J 0 bases short, with 8 bases between. CDR1 SNHLY and CDR2 FYNNEI come from the germline V gene. The CDR3 runs to 15 residues. This CDR3 is CASSETRGSYNEQFF. DNA of the CDR3: TGTGCCAGCAGTGAAACCAGGGGCTCCTACAATGAGCAGTTCTTC. Looking up the rest from reference TRBV2 and TRBJ2-1 gives the full variable domain: EPEVTQTPSHQVTQMGQEVILRCVPISNHLYFYWYRQILGQKVEFLVSFYNNEISEKSEIFDDQFSVERPDGSNFTLKIRSTKLEDSAMYFCASSETRGSYNEQFFGPGTRLTVL.

The genes are TRBV29-1 and TRBJ2-2; D might be TRBD2 (5 bases). V dropped 4 bases and J dropped 1 base, with 16 bases sitting between them. The germline CDR1 and CDR2 sequences are SQVTM and ANQGSEA. The CDR3 is 16 residues long. This CDR3 is CSVGGEGGWNTGELFF. DNA of the CDR3: TGCAGCGTTGGAGGAGAGGGCGGCTGGAACACCGGGGAGCTGTTTTTT.

CDR3 DNA: TGTGCCAGCAGCAAATCAACAGGGGGCACCGGGGAGCTGTTTTTT. Its protein is CASSKSTGGTGELFF. This sequence joins TRBV11-2 and TRBJ2-2; 8 bases agree with TRBD1. After removal of 5 bases from V and 4 bases from J, the junction contained 6 bases not matched to a gene. In germline, CDR1 is SGHAT, CDR2 FQNNGV. The CDR3 spans 15 residues.

The chain is built from TRBV27 and TRBJ2-5; 8 bases are shared with TRBD2. Trimming took 0 bases from V and 0 from J; bases not matched to a gene: 3. This CDR3 spans 16 amino acids. Germline values: CDR1 MNHEY, CDR2 SMNVEV (reference sequence). The CDR3 bases are TGTGCCAGCAGTTTATCGGGCGGGGGGTACCAAGAGACCCAGTACTTC. It encodes CASSLSGGGYQETQYF.

This clone showed up just a few times. The V gene is TRBV6-5, the J gene TRBJ2-7; 8 nucleotides agree with TRBD1. With 2 bases clipped from V and 5 bases from J, the junction kept 8 bases outside the gene matches. The germline CDR1 and CDR2 sequences are MNHEY and SVGAGI. The CDR3 totals 15 residues. DNA of the CDR3: TGTGCCAGCAGTTACACCCGGACAGGGCTCAACGAGCAGTACTTC. Amino acids: CASSYTRTGLNEQYF.

The chain recombines TRBV6-1 with TRBJ1-2, with TRBD1 matching 12 bases. With V trimmed by 3 bases and J by 3 bases, 5 bases remained unmatched. The CDR3 length is 16 residues. Looked up from germline, CDR1 is MNHNS and CDR2 is SASEGT. CDR3 residues: CASSDDGTGGHYGYTF. The CDR3 DNA sequence: TGTGCCAGCAGTGATGATGGGACAGGGGGCCACTATGGCTACACCTTC.

This clone showed up just once. The rearrangement uses TRBV5-1 and TRBJ1-4; possible D gene TRBD1, 5 bases. The germline gives CDR1 SGHRS, CDR2 YFSETQ. The length of the CDR3 is 14 residues. Trimming pared 2 bases from V and 4 bases from J, leaving 9 bases between. The CDR3 nucleotides read TGCGCCAGCAGCTTACAGGACAATAATGAAAAACTGTTTTTT. Its translation is CASSLQDNNEKLFF.

The chain joins TRBV5-5 to TRBJ1-4, with TRBD1 as a possible D gene (5 bases). Trimming removed 6 bases at V and 5 bases at J, with 17 bases between. CDR1 and CDR2 from the germline V gene are SGHKS and YYEKEE (reference sequence). The CDR3 spans 15 residues. In DNA, the CDR3 is TGTGCCAGCACCCCACGGACGGGGGGAAATGAAAAACTGTTTTTT. Its protein product is CASTPRTGGNEKLFF.

The table lists this clone with a few counts. V and J are TRBV30 and TRBJ1-6; 11 nucleotides line up with TRBD1. Germline-derived CDR1 and CDR2 are GTSNPN and SVGIG (reference sequence). Germline trimming cut 0 bases from V and 7 bases from J; bases unmatched to any gene: 11. The CDR3 extends over 18 amino acids. The CDR3, as DNA: TGTGCCTGGAGTGTAATTTGGGGACAGGGGGATCGGAATTCACCCCTCCACTTT. It specifies CAWSVIWGQGDRNSPLHF.

The chain recombines TRBV28 with TRBJ1-2; perhaps TRBD1 as D (6 bases). Trimming removed 7 bases from V and 2 bases from J, with 23 bases in between. This CDR3 has 17 amino acids. Germline loops: CDR1 MDHEN, CDR2 SYDVKM. The DNA of the CDR3 is TGTGCCAGCACTATGGGGGCAGAGATTTTTGGGAACTATGGCTACACCTTC. Protein product: CASTMGAEIFGNYGYTF.

J is TRBJ2-1 and V is TRBV11-3; 7 bases are shared with TRBD1. V was clipped by 5 bases and J by 2 bases; unmatched bases: 6. Germline V gene data show CDR1 as SGHNT and CDR2 as YENEEA. The CDR3 covers 15 residues. CDR3: CASSQLGQAYNEQFF. The CDR3 DNA sequence: TGTGCCAGCAGCCAACTCGGACAGGCCTACAATGAGCAGTTCTTC.

The chain links TRBV27 to TRBJ1-5; D ambiguous. This CDR3 comprises 14 residues. From germline, CDR1 is MNHEY and CDR2 SMNVEV (reference sequence). The V end was cut by 6 bases, the J end by 6 bases, with 15 bases between. The CDR3: CASRPGVSVQPQHF. In DNA, the CDR3 is TGTGCCAGCAGGCCCGGGGTCTCCGTTCAGCCCCAGCATTTT.

The V gene is TRBV21-1, the J gene TRBJ2-6; the tabulated D call, TRBD1, remains unverified against the DNA. TRBV21-1 is termed a pseudogene. The CDR3 runs 18 residues. CDR3 sequence (DNA): TGTGCCAGCACCAATACCCCCCTGGGGCCTACCGGGGCCAACGTCCTGACTTTC. It is translated as CASTNTPLGPTGANVLTF.

The chain links TRBV10-3 to TRBJ1-3, with TRBD1 matching 8 bases. CDR3 length: 14 residues. The germline V gene has CDR1 ENHRY and CDR2 SYGVKD. V lost 3 bases to trimming and J lost 6 bases; unmatched junction nucleotides: 4. The CDR3 loop reads CAISEGQGPNTIYF. The CDR3 region has the DNA TGTGCCATCAGTGAAGGACAGGGACCAAACACCATATATTTT.

The chain couples TRBV11-2 to TRBJ2-3, with D possibly being TRBD2 (6 bases). CDR3 size: 14 residues. CDR1 and CDR2 (germline): SGHAT, FQNNGV. V was trimmed by 5 bases and J by 2 bases, leaving 11 bases between them. DNA for the CDR3: TGTGCCAGCAGCGGGACTCCAGACACAGATACGCAGTATTTT. Translation gives CASSGTPDTDTQYF.

The chain links TRBV18 to TRBJ1-5; no clear D. CDR3 length: 13 amino acids. V was shortened by 4 bases and J by 5 bases, with 9 bases between the two germline ends. CDR1 KGHSH and CDR2 LQKENI come from the germline V gene. CDR3 DNA: TGTGCCAGCTCACGAGAGGTGGATCAGCCCCAGCATTTT. It translates to CASSREVDQPQHF.

This clone has ten or more counts. The chain carries TRBV12-5 and TRBJ2-1; perhaps TRBD2 as D (6 bases). The CDR3 is 18 residues long. V was trimmed by 5 bases and J by 8 bases, leaving 28 bases between them. Germline V gene sequence: CDR1 LGHNT, CDR2 FRNRAP. CDR3 nucleotide sequence: TGTGCTAGTGGTCTGAACTATCTGCATGGCAGGGCGGGACATGAGCAGTTCTTC. Protein sequence: CASGLNYLHGRAGHEQFF.

This clone was seen a handful of times. The J gene is TRBJ2-2, the V gene TRBV3-1 (or the pseudogene TRBV3-2); D gene ambiguous. V lost 6 bases to trimming and J lost 8 bases, with 13 bases between them. In germline, CDR1 is LGHDT, CDR2 YNNKEL (reference sequence). The CDR3 has 13 residues. CDR3 protein: CASSHRDVGELFF. In DNA form, the CDR3 reads TGTGCCAGCAGTCACAGAGACGTGGGGGAGCTGTTTTTT.

This clone was picked up one time. V is TRBV15 and J is TRBJ2-7; 7 positions agree with TRBD2. With V trimmed by 1 base and J by 3 bases, 6 bases remained unmatched. The CDR3 loop spans 15 amino acids. CDR1 is LNHNV and CDR2 is YYDKDF in the germline V gene (reference sequence). CDR3 bases: TGTGCCACCAGCAGAGTTGGGTCGGGAGGCTACGAGCAGTACTTC. Its protein is CATSRVGSGGYEQYF.

The chain has TRBV27 and TRBJ1-1; D may be TRBD1 (6 bases). The germline V gene has CDR1 MNHEY and CDR2 SMNVEV (reference sequence). The CDR3 spans 15 residues. Trimming took off 5 bases at V and 2 bases at J, with 15 bases between the two ends. CDR3 sequence (DNA): TGTGCCAGCAGTGCCCTACAGGGTTACAACACTGAAGCTTTCTTT. This sequence encodes CASSALQGYNTEAFF.